These 5 T cell receptor beta chains originate from one sample sequenced in a study of Ad26.COV2.S vaccination and SARS-CoV-2 variants. The protocol was immunoSEQ multiplex PCR, while the TCRdb copy is restricted to in-frame clones and leaves out a portion. This sample carries some 410,000 clones, approximately 92% of them seen once, and the ten largest clones take approximately 1.6%. As for treatment: roughly 18 received Ad26.COV2.S at low or high dose, single or two shots; several received placebo; per-sample allocation not given. Repertoires come from day 63 after the first vaccine or placebo injection. Sequencing was performed on peripheral blood, taken in a trial of Ad26.COV2.S vaccine versus placebo. The receptor set was obtained from a person aged 18-65 years who received the Ad26.COV2.S COVID-19 vaccine or a placebo.

The rearrangement uses TRBV12-3 or TRBV12-4 and TRBJ1-4; D is perhaps TRBD1 (6 bases). V dropped 7 bases and J dropped 2 bases, with 8 bases sitting between them. This CDR3 is built from 13 residues. The CDR3 DNA reads TGTGCCAGCACTCAGGGGACTAATGAAAAACTGTTTTTT. It specifies CASTQGTNEKLFF.

The chain links TRBV4-1 to TRBJ2-1, with a possible D match to TRBD2 (6 bases). This CDR3 spans 17 amino acids. Trimming took off 1 base at V and 8 bases at J, with 21 bases between the two ends. Germline V gene sequence: CDR1 MGHRA, CDR2 YSYEKL. CDR3 sequence reads: CASSQVRKTSTVDEQFF. The CDR3 DNA reads as TGCGCCAGCAGCCAAGTCCGAAAGACTAGTACGGTCGATGAGCAGTTCTTC.

This chain uses TRBV12-3 or TRBV12-4 with TRBJ2-7, with a tentative D call TRBD1 (6 bases). V gave up 8 bases and J gave up 1 base, with 12 bases separating them. This CDR3 contains 13 residues. The CDR3 protein is CASRLQGSYEQYF. The CDR3 nucleotides are TGTGCCAGCCGACTACAGGGATCCTACGAGCAGTACTTC.

The J gene is TRBJ2-3, the V gene TRBV6-6; D is perhaps TRBD2 (5 bases). In germline, CDR1 is MNHNY, CDR2 SVGAGI (reference sequence). This CDR3 spans 20 amino acids. The V and J ends lost 5 bases and 3 bases respectively, with 30 bases between them. The CDR3 region has the DNA TGTGCCAGCAGTCTATGGACGTGGTCGGGGTTAACCGGCTCGACAGATACGCAGTATTTT. It is translated as CASSLWTWSGLTGSTDTQYF.

This clone came up once. The rearrangement links TRBV5-1 to TRBJ1-1; unclear D gene. The CDR3 runs 14 residues. The V gene's germline CDR1 is SGHRS and CDR2 YFSETQ. V was cut by 1 base and J by 0 bases, with 7 bases left in between. CDR3 loop: CASSLSAVNTEAFF. The DNA of the CDR3 is TGCGCCAGCAGCTTGTCAGCTGTGAACACTGAAGCTTTCTTT. Full variable domain (rest looked up from reference TRBV5-1 and TRBJ1-1): KAGVTQTPRYLIKTRGQQVTLSCSPISGHRSVSWYQQTPGQGLQFLFEYFSETQRNKGNFPGRFSGRQFSNSRSEMNVSTLELGDSALYLCASSLSAVNTEAFFGQGTRLTVV.